These 3 T cell receptor beta chains share one sample of origin, sequenced in a study of response to subunit inactivated influenza vaccine. TCRdb used MiXCR to reprocess the RT-PCR reads, holding one entry per CDR3 protein. The sample has 710,000 or so distinct CDR3 sequences; 15% to 19% are singletons. Sequenced material: PBMCs from blood, taken approximately 13 days after vaccination. These receptor sequences come from a man aged 50-60 years who received an inactivated influenza vaccine.

At least ten counts were recorded for this clonotype. The junction differs from germline at one of its ends, possibly a read error. This chain connects TRBV3-1 to TRBJ2-7; 10 bases agree with TRBD1. This CDR3 spans 15 amino acids. Germline V gene sequence: CDR1 LGHDT, CDR2 YNNKEL (reference sequence). The CDR3 reads CASSPSGTGAYEQYF. The DNA of the CDR3 is TGCGCCAGCAGCCCGTCCGGGACAGGGGCCTACGAGCAGTACTTC.

This clonotype has only a few counts. The chain carries TRBV4-1 and TRBJ2-7; D ambiguous. This CDR3 has 15 amino acids. CDR1 and CDR2 (germline): MGHRA, YSYEKL. V was cut by 0 bases and J by 4 bases, with 13 bases left in between. The CDR3 nucleotides read TGCGCCAGCAGCCAAGATCAAGCACCGGCTTACGAGCAGTACTTC. This sequence encodes CASSQDQAPAYEQYF.

As concerns this clonotype: A much larger clone is a single base away; this may be a read error. The CDR3 protein is CASSVAGPLNEQFF. Here the CDR3 DNA reads TGTGCCAGCAGCGTAGCTGGCCCCCTGAATGAGCAGTTCTTC. This chain uses TRBV9 with TRBJ2-1; D not resolved. There are 14 residues in the CDR3. Germline V gene data show CDR1 as SGDLS and CDR2 as YYNGEE. V lost 0 bases, J lost 7 bases, and 11 bases lay in between.